This TCR beta chain was observed in a study of T cells in Graves' hyperthyroidism and ophthalmopathy. At least ten counts were recorded for this clonotype. V lost 5 bases, J lost 4 bases, and 10 bases stayed unmatched. Germline V gene data show CDR1 as SNHLY and CDR2 as FYNNEI. The CDR3 is made up of 16 amino acids. Extraction of PBMCs used about 9.2 ml of fresh peripheral blood. Researchers took RNA transcripts and amplified the TCR beta CDR3 regions from them. Primed by the HTBI set, a first-round RT-PCR was run on the TCR CDR3. Using its own MiXCR run on the multiplex PCR reads, TCRdb lists one record per CDR3 protein. The table lists more than 95,000 distinct CDR3 sequences, 45% to 50% of them singletons.

Sequencing was performed on blood. The receptor was derived from a man aged 40-55 years with Graves' hyperthyroidism. The chain has TRBV2 and TRBJ2-1; TRBD2 aligns across 8 bases. CDR3 amino acids: CASSPSVAGRYNEQFF. CDR3 nucleotide sequence: TGTGCCAGCAGTCCCTCGGTAGCGGGAAGATACAATGAGCAGTTCTTC.